These 10 T cell receptor beta chains share one sample of origin, sequenced in a study of blood T cells in healthy people across ages. Primed by a sample-barcoded 5' primer and a J-beta primer mix, a second PCR proceeded for about 6 to 12 cycles. TCRdb reprocessed the 5' RACE reads with MiXCR, giving one entry per CDR3 protein. The sample consists of roughly 1,300,000 distinct CDR3 sequences, roughly 60% of them appearing once. The sequenced sample was blood. These receptors originate from a man between 18 and 29 years old in good health.

The rearrangement joins TRBV7-9 to TRBJ2-3; D perhaps matches TRBD2 (5 bases). This CDR3 is 11 amino acids long. The ends were cut back, 6 bases at V and 6 bases at J, with 7 bases in the middle. The germline CDR1 and CDR2 sequences are SEHNR and FQNEAQ (reference sequence). The CDR3 DNA is TGTGCCAGCAGAACGGGGGATACGCAGTATTTT. Amino acids: CASRTGDTQYF. The full variable domain, with the rest looked up from reference TRBV7-9 and TRBJ2-3, is DTGVSQNPRHKITKRGQNVTFRCDPISEHNRLYWYRQTLGQGPEFLTYFQNEAQLEKSRLLSDRFSAERPKGSFSTLEIQRTEQGDSAMYLCASRTGDTQYFGPGTRLTVL.

In its sample, this clonotype was seen a few times. The rearrangement links TRBV4-2 to TRBJ2-7; possibly TRBD1 or TRBD2 for D (5 bases each). V was trimmed by 0 bases and J by 11 bases, leaving 11 bases between them. CDR1 and CDR2 from the germline V gene are LGHNA and YNFKEQ. There are 12 residues in the CDR3. The CDR3 sequence: CASSQDGAGKYF. The CDR3 coding sequence is TGTGCCAGCAGCCAAGACGGGGCGGGCAAGTACTTC.

V and J are TRBV28 and TRBJ2-5, with a tentative D call TRBD1 (6 bases). There are 17 residues in the CDR3. Looked up from germline, CDR1 is MDHEN and CDR2 is SYDVKM. Between the trimmed V and J ends, which lost 5 bases and 1 base, there was a span of 20 bases. The CDR3 here is CASSPGQKRPVQETQYF. In DNA form, the CDR3 reads TGTGCCAGCAGTCCAGGACAGAAAAGACCCGTCCAAGAGACCCAGTACTTC.

This clonotype was observed many times. The junction does not match germline at one end; this may be a read error. V usage is TRBV7-7 and J usage is TRBJ2-5, with 8 bases fitting TRBD2. Germline-derived CDR1 and CDR2 are SSHAT and FNYEAQ (reference sequence). This CDR3 has 14 amino acids. The CDR3 coding sequence is TGTGCTAGCAGTCGGGGACTAGGAATAGAGACCCAGTACTTC. The encoded protein is CASSRGLGIETQYF. The complete variable domain, with remaining parts taken from reference TRBV7-7 and TRBJ2-5, reads GAGVSQSPRYKVTKRGQDVTLRCDPISSHATLYWYQQALGQGPEFLTYFNYEAQPDKSGLPSDRFSAERPEGSISTLTIQRTEQRDSAMYRCASSRGLGIETQYFGPGTRLLVL.

The V and J genes are TRBV25-1 and TRBJ2-4; 9 bases fit TRBD1. This CDR3 contains 16 residues. The J segment lost 8 bases and the V segment lost 3 bases, leaving 11 bases of the junction unmatched. From germline, CDR1 is MGHDK and CDR2 SYGVNS. The CDR3: CASSDNSGTGFHIQYF. CDR3 nucleotides: TGTGCCAGCAGTGACAACTCCGGGACAGGGTTCCACATTCAGTACTTC.

CDR3 in amino acids: CASSPRQGAGVDEQYF. CDR3 bases: TGTGCCAGCAGCCCACGACAGGGGGCCGGCGTGGACGAGCAGTACTTC. V usage is TRBV3-1 and J usage is TRBJ2-7; 10 bases map to TRBD1. CDR1 is LGHDT, CDR2 YNNKEL, per germline (reference sequence). V shed 4 bases, J shed 5 bases, and the junction held 11 bases outside the gene matches. This CDR3 spans 16 amino acids.

The chain joins TRBV3-1 to TRBJ1-1; 10 bases agree with TRBD1. This CDR3 has 16 amino acids. V lost 4 bases to trimming and J lost 10 bases; unmatched junction nucleotides: 15. Germline loops: CDR1 LGHDT, CDR2 YNNKEL (reference sequence). The CDR3 reads CASSPALGQGPKGAFF. CDR3 in DNA: TGTGCCAGCAGCCCTGCCCTGGGACAGGGGCCCAAGGGAGCTTTCTTT.

This clonotype has more than one count but fewer than ten. V gene TRBV5-1 combines with J gene TRBJ2-5, with D unresolved. Germline CDR1 is SGHRS and CDR2 is YFSETQ. The CDR3 has 15 amino acids. Trimming shortened V by 3 bases and J by 0 bases, and 12 bases separated the two germline ends. CDR3 sequence: CASSSIYPYQETQYF. Written as DNA, the CDR3 is TGCGCCAGCAGCTCCATTTACCCGTACCAAGAGACCCAGTACTTC.

Only a few counts were recorded for this clonotype. The chain has TRBV27 and TRBJ2-1; the D is unclear. Germline assignment: CDR1 MNHEY and CDR2 SMNVEV (reference sequence). The CDR3 loop spans 13 amino acids. V lost 2 bases and J lost 8, with 10 bases in between. The CDR3 region is CASSLLDGDEQFF. Written as DNA, the CDR3 is TGTGCCAGCAGTTTACTTGATGGGGATGAGCAGTTCTTC.

This sequence joins TRBV20-1 and TRBJ2-5, with 9 bases matching TRBD2. The J call may be mistaken, given a closer DNA end match to TRBJ2-7. CDR3 length: 12 amino acids. CDR1 and CDR2 from the germline V gene are DFQATT and SNEGSKA (reference sequence). This chain's CDR3 is CSASERGVEQYF. In nucleotides, the CDR3 is TGCAGTGCTAGCGAGCGGGGGGTCGAGCAGTACTTC.